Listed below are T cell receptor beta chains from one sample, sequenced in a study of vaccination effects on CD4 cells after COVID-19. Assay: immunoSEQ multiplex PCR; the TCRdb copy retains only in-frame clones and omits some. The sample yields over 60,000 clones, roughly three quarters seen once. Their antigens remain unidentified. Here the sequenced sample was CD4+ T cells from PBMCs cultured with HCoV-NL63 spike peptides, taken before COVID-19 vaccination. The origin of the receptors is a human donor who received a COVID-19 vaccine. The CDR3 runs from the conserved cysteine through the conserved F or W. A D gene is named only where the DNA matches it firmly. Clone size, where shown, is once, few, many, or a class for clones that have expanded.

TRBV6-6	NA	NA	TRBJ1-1	TGTGCCAGCAGTTACAAGGGGGGGGCGAACACTGAAGCTTTCTTT	CASSYKGGANTEAFF
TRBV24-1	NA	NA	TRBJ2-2	TGTGCCACCAGTAATCCACAGGGCTCCGGGGAGCTGTTTTTT	CATSNPQGSGELFF
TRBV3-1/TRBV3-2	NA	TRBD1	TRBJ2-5	TGTGCCAGCAGCCCTTCAACAGGGGGCGGGAGAGAGACCCAGTACTTC	CASSPSTGGGRETQYF
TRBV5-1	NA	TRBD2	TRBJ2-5	TGCGCCAGCAGGCCTAGCGGGGGCCTCCAAGAGACCCAGTACTTC	CASRPSGGLQETQYF
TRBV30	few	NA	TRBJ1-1	TGTGCCTGGGTCAACGGGAACACTGAAGCTTTCTTT	CAWVNGNTEAFF
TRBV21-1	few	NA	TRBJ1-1	TGTGCCAGCAGCGCGAACACTGAAGCTTTCTTT	CASSANTEAFF
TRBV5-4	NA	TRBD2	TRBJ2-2	TGTGCCAGCAGCCCCGCTAGCGGGGGGGCCTACACCGGGGAGCTGTTTTTT	CASSPASGGAYTGELFF
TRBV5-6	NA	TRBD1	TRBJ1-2	TGTGCCAGCAGCTTGTTTTGGGCACCGGGACAGGGGTTTAACTATGGCTACACCTTC	CASSLFWAPGQGFNYGYTF
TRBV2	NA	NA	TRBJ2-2	TGTGCCAGCAGTACTGGGCCCCCCAAGGGTTCCACCGGGGAGCTGTTTTTT	CASSTGPPKGSTGELFF
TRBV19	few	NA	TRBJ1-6	TGTGCCAGTAGTATAGAGGGGCAGATTAGCTCCTATAATTCACCCCTCCACTTT	CASSIEGQISSYNSPLHF
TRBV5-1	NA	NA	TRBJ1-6	TGCGCCAGCAGCTTGGATCTTAATTCACCCCTCCACTTT	CASSLDLNSPLHF
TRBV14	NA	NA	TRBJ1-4	TGTGCCAGCAGCCAAGATATGGGGTATAATGAAAAACTGTTTTTT	CASSQDMGYNEKLFF
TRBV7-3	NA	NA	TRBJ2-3	TGTGCCAGCAGCACCCGGGACGGGTATACGCAGTATTTT	CASSTRDGYTQYF
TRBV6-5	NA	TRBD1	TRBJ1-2	TGTGCCAGCAGGTCCGGGACAGGGGCGCTCTATGGCTACACCTTC	CASRSGTGALYGYTF